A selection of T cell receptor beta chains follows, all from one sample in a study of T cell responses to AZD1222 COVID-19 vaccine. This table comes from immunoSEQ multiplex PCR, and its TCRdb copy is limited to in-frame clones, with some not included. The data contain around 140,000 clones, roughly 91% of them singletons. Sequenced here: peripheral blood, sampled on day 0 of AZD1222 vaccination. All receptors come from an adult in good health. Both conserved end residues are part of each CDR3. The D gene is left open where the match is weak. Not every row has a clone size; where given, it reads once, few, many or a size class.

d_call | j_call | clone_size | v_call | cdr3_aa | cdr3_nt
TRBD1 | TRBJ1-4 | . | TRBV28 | CASSSQAQGATNEKLFF | TGTGCCAGCAGTTCACAAGCCCAGGGGGCAACTAATGAAAAACTGTTTTTT
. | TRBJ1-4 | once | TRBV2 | CASGRGPTNEKLFF | TGTGCCAGCGGACGCGGGCCAACTAATGAAAAACTGTTTTTT
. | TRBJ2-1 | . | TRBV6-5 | CASSRSRGTLNEQFF | TGTGCCAGCAGCCGATCAAGGGGGACGCTCAATGAGCAGTTCTTC
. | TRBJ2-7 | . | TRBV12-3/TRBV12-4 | CASSLGFDEQYF | TGTGCCAGCAGTTTAGGGTTTGACGAGCAGTACTTC
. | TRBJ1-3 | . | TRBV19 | CASSIDGRGNTIYF | TGTGCCAGTAGTATAGATGGTCGTGGAAACACCATATATTTT
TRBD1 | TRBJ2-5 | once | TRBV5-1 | CASSLAGTEETQYF | TGCGCCAGCAGCTTAGCCGGGACAGAAGAGACCCAGTACTTC
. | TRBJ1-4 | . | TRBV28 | CASSSEGGGLNEKLFF | TGTGCCAGCAGCTCAGAGGGGGGTGGGCTTAATGAAAAACTGTTTTTT
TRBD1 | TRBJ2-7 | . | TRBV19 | CASSSFWGTEGYEQYF | TGTGCCAGTAGTTCATTTTGGGGGACAGAGGGGTACGAGCAGTACTTC
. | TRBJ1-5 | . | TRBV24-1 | CATSDFGNQPQHF | TGTGCCACCAGTGATTTCGGGAATCAGCCCCAGCATTTT
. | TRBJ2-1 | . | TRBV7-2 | CASSSPLRDNEQFF | TGTGCCAGCAGCTCCCCGCTCAGAGACAATGAGCAGTTCTTC
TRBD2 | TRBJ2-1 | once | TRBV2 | CASSAASGGNEQFF | TGTGCCAGCAGTGCGGCCAGCGGGGGCAATGAGCAGTTCTTC
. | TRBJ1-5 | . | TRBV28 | CASSYSTGPQHF | TGTGCCAGCAGTTATTCGACAGGGCCCCAGCATTTT
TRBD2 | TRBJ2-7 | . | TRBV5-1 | CASSRTSSGGASEQYF | TGCGCCAGCAGCCGAACTTCTAGCGGGGGGGCCAGCGAGCAGTACTTC
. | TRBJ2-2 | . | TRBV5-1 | CASSPRPPQNTGELFF | TGCGCCAGCAGCCCAAGACCGCCACAGAACACCGGGGAGCTGTTTTTT
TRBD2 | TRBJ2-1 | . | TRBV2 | CASGTSGLRDYNEQFF | TGTGCCAGCGGGACTAGCGGGCTGCGAGATTACAATGAGCAGTTCTTC
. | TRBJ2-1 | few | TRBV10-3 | CAISESPTPVQFF | TGTGCCATCAGTGAGTCGCCCACGCCCGTCCAGTTCTTC
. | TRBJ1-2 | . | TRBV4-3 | CASSQGDGKQAHYGYTF | TGCGCCAGCAGCCAAGGGGATGGGAAACAGGCCCACTATGGCTACACCTTC
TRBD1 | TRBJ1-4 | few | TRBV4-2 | CASSPGTGTGGEKLFF | TGTGCCAGCAGCCCCGGGACCGGGACAGGGGGTGAAAAACTGTTTTTT
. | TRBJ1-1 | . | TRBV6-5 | CASSYGALGTNTEAFF | TGTGCCAGCAGTTACGGGGCCCTGGGGACGAACACTGAAGCTTTCTTT
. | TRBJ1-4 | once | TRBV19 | CASILRRLRDEKLFF | TGTGCCAGTATCCTCCGCAGGTTAAGGGATGAAAAACTGTTTTTT
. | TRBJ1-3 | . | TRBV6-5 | CASRDSSGNTIYF | TGTGCCAGCAGGGACAGCTCTGGAAACACCATATATTTT
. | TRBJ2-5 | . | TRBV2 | CASSEAHREETQYF | TGTGCCAGCAGTGAAGCGCACAGAGAAGAGACCCAGTACTTC
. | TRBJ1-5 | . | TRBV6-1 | CASSELLTERSQPQHF | TGTGCCAGCAGTGAATTATTGACGGAACGAAGTCAGCCCCAGCATTTT
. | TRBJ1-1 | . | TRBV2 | CASSELTVTNTEAFF | TGTGCCAGCAGTGAACTGACAGTGACGAACACTGAAGCTTTCTTT
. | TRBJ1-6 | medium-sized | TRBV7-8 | CASSSGSSYNSPLHF | TGTGCCAGCAGCTCCGGGAGCTCCTATAATTCACCCCTCCACTTT
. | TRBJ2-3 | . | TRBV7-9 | CASSTRGTTDTQYF | TGTGCCAGCAGTACCCGAGGGACCACAGATACGCAGTATTTT
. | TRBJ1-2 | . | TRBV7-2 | CASSLGQGFHSNYGYTF | TGTGCCAGCAGCTTAGGTCAGGGGTTCCACTCTAACTATGGCTACACCTTC
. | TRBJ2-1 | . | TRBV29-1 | CSVVYQSSYNEQFF | TGCAGCGTTGTTTACCAGAGCTCCTACAATGAGCAGTTCTTC
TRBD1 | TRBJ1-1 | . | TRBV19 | CASRETGLLNTEAFF | TGTGCCAGTAGAGAGACAGGGCTGCTGAACACTGAAGCTTTCTTT
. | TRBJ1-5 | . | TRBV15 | CATSSVIGTGFLQPQHF | TGTGCCACCAGCAGCGTTATCGGGACCGGGTTCTTACAGCCCCAGCATTTT
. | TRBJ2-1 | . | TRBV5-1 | CASSLERIYNEQFF | TGCGCCAGCAGCTTGGAAAGGATTTACAATGAGCAGTTCTTC
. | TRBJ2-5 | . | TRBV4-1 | CASSQDAEGETQYF | TGCGCCAGCAGCCAAGACGCGGAGGGGGAGACCCAGTACTTC
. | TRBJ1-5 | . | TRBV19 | CASEDSNQPQHF | TGTGCCAGTGAGGATAGCAATCAGCCCCAGCATTTT
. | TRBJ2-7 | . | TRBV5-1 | CASSARGAGRYEQYF | TGCGCCAGCAGCGCGAGGGGGGCAGGGCGCTACGAGCAGTACTTC
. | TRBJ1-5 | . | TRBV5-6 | CASSVGPNNNQPQHF | TGTGCCAGCAGCGTGGGACCTAACAACAATCAGCCCCAGCATTTT
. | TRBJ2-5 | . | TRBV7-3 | CASSPNRETQYF | TGTGCCAGCAGCCCCAATAGGGAGACCCAGTACTTC
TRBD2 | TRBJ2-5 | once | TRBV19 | CASNPAGGVGETQYF | TGTGCCAGCAACCCCGCGGGGGGGGTTGGAGAGACCCAGTACTTC
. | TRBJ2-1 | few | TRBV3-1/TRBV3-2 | CASSLPGPYNEQFF | TGTGCCAGCTCCCTCCCGGGTCCATACAATGAGCAGTTCTTC
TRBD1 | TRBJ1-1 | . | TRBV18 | CASSPPVTGHTEAFF | TGTGCCAGCTCACCACCCGTGACAGGGCACACTGAAGCTTTCTTT
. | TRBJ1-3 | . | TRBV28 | CASSNSHGNTIYF | TGTGCCAGCAGTAACAGCCATGGAAACACCATATATTTT
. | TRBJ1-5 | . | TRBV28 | CASMWDLNQPQHF | TGTGCCAGCATGTGGGACTTGAATCAGCCCCAGCATTTT
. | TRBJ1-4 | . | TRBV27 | CASSFAALRDGSWGKLFF | TGTGCCAGCAGTTTCGCCGCCCTCCGGGATGGGTCCTGGGGAAAACTGTTTTTT
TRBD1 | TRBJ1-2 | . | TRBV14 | CASSLDRAYGYTF | TGTGCCAGCAGCCTGGACAGGGCGTATGGCTACACCTTC
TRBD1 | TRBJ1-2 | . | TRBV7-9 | CASSAGTGGRRDGYTF | TGTGCCAGCAGCGCCGGGACAGGGGGCCGAAGGGATGGCTACACCTTC
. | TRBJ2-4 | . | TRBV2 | CASSEALRGTRFGSTKNIQYF | TGTGCCAGCAGTGAAGCGCTTCGAGGGACAAGGTTTGGTAGTACCAAAAACATTCAGTACTTC
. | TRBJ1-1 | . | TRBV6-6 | CASSYSGGDTEAFF | TGTGCCAGCAGTTACTCGGGGGGCGACACTGAAGCTTTCTTT
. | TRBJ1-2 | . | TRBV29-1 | CSVEPRVGDYGYTF | TGCAGCGTTGAACCACGGGTGGGGGACTATGGCTACACCTTC
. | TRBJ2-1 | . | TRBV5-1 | CASRGLLSYNEQFF | TGCGCCAGCAGAGGGTTACTCTCCTACAATGAGCAGTTCTTC
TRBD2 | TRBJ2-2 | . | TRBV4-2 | CASSPRLAGAGNTGELFF | TGTGCCAGCAGCCCCCGGTTAGCGGGGGCGGGGAACACCGGGGAGCTGTTTTTT
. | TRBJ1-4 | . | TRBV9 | CASSVRPYQEKLFF | TGTGCCAGCAGCGTAAGGCCCTACCAGGAAAAACTGTTTTTT
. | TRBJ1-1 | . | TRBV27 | CASSESENTEAFF | TGTGCCAGCTCTGAATCGGAGAACACTGAAGCTTTCTTT
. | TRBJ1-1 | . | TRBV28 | CASTSPRGVTEAFF | TGTGCCAGCACTTCCCCTCGGGGGGTCACTGAAGCTTTCTTT
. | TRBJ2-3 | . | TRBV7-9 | CASSFRPLAVTDTQYF | TGTGCCAGCAGCTTCCGTCCGCTAGCCGTCACAGATACGCAGTATTTT
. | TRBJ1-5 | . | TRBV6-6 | CASSYPDSTNQPQHF | TGTGCCAGCAGTTATCCCGACAGTACCAATCAGCCCCAGCATTTT
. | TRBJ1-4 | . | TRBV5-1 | CASSLNLGPNEKLFF | TGCGCCAGCAGCTTGAATCTGGGTCCTAATGAAAAACTGTTTTTT
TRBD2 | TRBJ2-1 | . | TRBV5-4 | CASSSLAGVDKEQFF | TGTGCCAGCAGCTCGCTAGCGGGGGTAGATAAGGAGCAGTTCTTC
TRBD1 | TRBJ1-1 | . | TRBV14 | CASSQDSSRGGSFVEAFF | TGTGCCAGCAGCCAAGATAGTTCCCGAGGGGGCTCTTTCGTAGAAGCTTTCTTT
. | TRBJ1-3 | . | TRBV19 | CAGRDLLTNTIYF | TGTGCCGGGCGGGACCTTTTAACCAACACCATATATTTT
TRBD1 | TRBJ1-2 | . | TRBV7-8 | CASSLEQGVYGYTF | TGTGCCAGCAGCTTAGAGCAGGGGGTCTATGGCTACACCTTC
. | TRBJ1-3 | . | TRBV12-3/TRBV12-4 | CASSPGIGNTIYF | TGTGCCAGCAGTCCGGGGATTGGAAACACCATATATTTT